Here is one T cell receptor beta chain with its context. The antigen is unknown. A much bigger clone sits one base away, suggesting this may be a read error. The data originate from a study of T cells in Graves' hyperthyroidism and ophthalmopathy. Study-wide results and limits: The model made its ophthalmopathy prediction, and onset followed a median around 6.9 months later.

The TCR beta CDR3 regions underwent amplification using RNA transcripts as the source. The TCR CDR3 first-round RT-PCR relied on the HTBI primer set. TCRdb used MiXCR to reprocess the multiplex PCR reads, holding one entry per CDR3 protein. The sample includes about 680,000 distinct CDR3 sequences, 30% to 40% of them seen just once. Per germline, CDR1 MNHNS and CDR2 SASEGT. This CDR3 contains 15 residues. The TCR comes from a woman in her thirties or forties with Graves' hyperthyroidism. The sequencing input was blood. The chain employs TRBV6-1 and TRBJ1-6; 7 nucleotides line up with TRBD1. The CDR3 loop reads CAGSRDSALFSPLHF. In nucleotides, the CDR3 is TGTGCCGGCAGTCGGGACAGCGCCCTCTTTTCACCCCTCCACTTT.